This passage covers 13 T cell receptor beta chains from one sample sequenced in a study of tissue T cells after allogeneic stem cell transplantation. Profiled with immunoSEQ multiplex PCR; TCRdb holds only in-frame clones, not every one. The sample has about 9,000 clones; 36% are singletons. The time point is: mouse harvest day 14 after allogeneic transplant. Mouse grafts combined 10^7 T-cell-depleted bone marrow cells with 10^6 splenic CD5+ T cells. Sequencing used skin. These receptors were obtained from a female BALB/c mouse given C57BL/6 T cells with graft-versus-host disease after an allogeneic hematopoietic cell transplant.

Regarding this clone: The gene symbols are mouse symbols. The CDR3 extends 1 residue past the end of the read, so its final part is completed from the germline J gene. The gene calls are TRBV24 and TRBJ1-1; TRBD1 might be the D (6 bases). Trimming left V 2 bases short and J 8 bases short, with 12 bases between. There are 13 residues in the CDR3. Germline-derived CDR1 and CDR2 are KGHTA and FRNEEI. The CDR3 sequence is CASSLTRGPEVFF. The CDR3 DNA, read in part, is TGTGCCAGCAGTCTGACCAGGGGACCGGAAGTCTTC.

As to this clone: All gene names here are mouse names. The sequence runs out 1 residue before the end of the CDR3; the remainder is reconstructed from the germline J gene. This rearrangement joins TRBV13-3 to TRBJ2-5; 9 bases fit TRBD2. Germline V gene sequence: CDR1 NNHDY, CDR2 SYVADS. Losses at the gene ends were 1 base for V and 6 bases for J; bases not matched to a gene: 3. This CDR3 has 14 amino acids. The CDR3 loop reads CASSDSWGGDTQYF. Incomplete CDR3 DNA: TGTGCCAGCAGTGATTCCTGGGGGGGGGACACCCAGTAC.

This clone is medium-sized within its sample. All gene names here are mouse names. The sequence runs out 1 residue before the end of the CDR3; the remainder is reconstructed from the germline J gene. This chain links TRBV13-2 with TRBJ2-5; D might be TRBD2 (7 bases). Trimming removed 5 bases from V and 2 bases from J, with 9 bases in between. CDR3 size: 13 residues. Per germline, CDR1 NNHNN and CDR2 SYGAGS (reference sequence). The covered CDR3 bases are TGTGCCAGCGGGGGGGGCGGCCAAGACACCCAGTAC. The encoded protein is CASGGGGQDTQY. The whole CDR3 region reads CASGGGGQDTQYF.

The sample holds a few counts of this clone. Mouse germline and gene names are used. Coverage ceases 1 residue before the CDR3 finishes, and the germline J gene fills in the end. V usage is TRBV26 and J usage is TRBJ1-1; D is perhaps TRBD1 (6 bases). Trimming removed 0 bases at V and 1 base at J, with 6 bases between. The germline V gene encodes CDR1 KGHPV and CDR2 FQNQEV (reference sequence). The length of the CDR3 is 14 residues. CDR3 loop: CASSLSRGNTEVFF. The DNA read from the CDR3 is TGTGCCAGCAGTCTGTCCAGGGGGAACACAGAAGTCTTC.

Sample share makes this clone medium-sized (0.01 to 0.1%). The gene symbols are mouse symbols. The read gets to within 1 residue of the CDR3 end, and the germline J gene fills in the rest. J is TRBJ2-7 and V is TRBV26, with D unresolved. CDR1 and CDR2 (germline): KGHPV, FQNQEV (reference sequence). This CDR3 region has 13 residues. The V end was cut by 2 bases, the J end by 0 bases, with 5 bases between. CDR3 sequence reads: CASSLSISYEQYF. CDR3 DNA (partial): TGTGCCAGCAGTCTGAGCATCTCCTATGAACAGTAC. Full variable domain (outside the CDR3, taken from reference TRBV26 and TRBJ2-7): NSKVIQTPRYLVKGQGQKAKMRCIPEKGHPVVFWYQQNKNNEFKFLINFQNQEVLQQIDMTEKRFSAECPSNSPCSLEIQSSEAGDSALYLCASSLSISYEQYFGPGTRLTVL.

This clone ranks as medium-sized (0.01 to 0.1%). Any gene name here is a mouse gene name. The read halts 1 residue ahead of the CDR3 end, with the missing end drawn from the germline J gene. J is TRBJ1-3 and V is TRBV26, with D possibly TRBD1 on 6 matching bases. Germline V gene sequence: CDR1 KGHPV, CDR2 FQNQEV (reference sequence). V gave up 6 bases and J gave up 1 base, with 10 bases separating them. There are 14 residues in the CDR3. The CDR3 region is CASSPGQSGNTLYF. Incomplete CDR3 DNA: TGTGCCAGCAGCCCGGGACAATCTGGAAATACGCTCTAT.

The sample holds a few counts of this clone. The gene symbols are mouse symbols. The read comes to an end 1 residue before the CDR3 does, leaving the germline J gene to fill in the end. The chain has TRBV3 and TRBJ1-3; weak D call: TRBD1 (5 bases). This CDR3 spans 14 amino acids. V lost 1 base to trimming and J lost 2 bases, with 6 bases between them. Per germline, CDR1 SNHLY and CDR2 FYNGKV (reference sequence). Partial CDR3 DNA: TGTGCCAGCAGCTTAGTGGGGGCTGGAAATACGCTCTAT. Encoded protein: CASSLVGAGNTLY. The whole CDR3 is CASSLVGAGNTLYF.

As to this clone: Germline and genes here are mouse. The CDR3 end lies 1 residue beyond the end of the read and is filled in from the germline J gene. This chain connects TRBV13-1 to TRBJ2-1, with a possible D match to TRBD2 (6 bases). The CDR3 runs 13 residues. Germline V gene data show CDR1 as NSHNY and CDR2 as SYGAGN. Trimming stripped 8 bases from V and 3 bases from J, with 12 bases between. The sequenced part of the CDR3 DNA is TGTGCCAGTAGCCTGGGGTTCTATGCTGAGCAGTTC. Its protein is CASSLGFYAEQF. The full CDR3 reads CASSLGFYAEQFF.

Notes on this clone: Gene names and germline match the mouse. The read gets to within 1 residue of the CDR3 end, and the germline J gene fills in the rest. The chain carries TRBV26 and TRBJ1-1, with no clear D. Germline V gene sequence: CDR1 KGHPV, CDR2 FQNQEV (reference sequence). Trimming stripped 8 bases from V and 0 bases from J, with 4 bases between. The length of the CDR3 is 11 residues. Incomplete CDR3 DNA: TGTGCCAGCGGGGCAAACACAGAAGTCTTC. Translating gives CASGANTEVF. The complete CDR3 protein is CASGANTEVFF.

In its sample, this clone was seen a few times. Gene labels here are mouse ones. The CDR3 end falls 1 residue outside the read, so it is completed with the germline J gene. The chain employs TRBV26 and TRBJ2-5, with D tentatively TRBD1 (6 bases). Germline V gene sequence: CDR1 KGHPV, CDR2 FQNQEV (reference sequence). The CDR3 is 13 residues long. The ends were cut back, 5 bases at V and 3 bases at J, with 9 bases in the middle. Here the CDR3 reads CASSWDNQDTQYF. The CDR3 DNA, read in part, is TGTGCCAGCAGTTGGGACAATCAAGACACCCAGTAC.

This clone was seen only a few times. Germline and genes: mouse. The CDR3 end falls 1 residue outside the read, so it is completed with the germline J gene. The chain uses TRBV2 and TRBJ2-3, with TRBD2 matching 8 bases. Looked up from germline, CDR1 is LGHNA and CDR2 is YSYQKL. The junction had 3 bases not matched to a gene; V was cut back by 0 bases and J by 4 bases. There are 15 residues in the CDR3. CDR3 DNA, as far as it was read: TGTGCCAGCAGCCAAGACTGGGGGGATCCAGAAACGCTGTAT. Protein product: CASSQDWGDPETLY. The full CDR3 reads CASSQDWGDPETLYF.

Judged by abundance, this clone is medium-sized. Mouse germline and gene names are used. CDR3 region: CASSLYMDTEVFF. The DNA read from the CDR3 is TGTGCCAGCAGTCTGTATATGGACACAGAAGTCTTC. The gene calls are TRBV24 and TRBJ1-1; D is undetermined. Read sequence stops 1 residue before the CDR3 end, and the germline J gene provides the missing end. Trimming took 0 bases from V and 3 from J, leaving 5 bases between them. Germline V gene data show CDR1 as KGHTA and CDR2 as FRNEEI. The CDR3 is 13 residues long.

By its share, this clone is medium-sized. Gene names are mouse gene names. The CDR3 is cut off 1 residue early in the read; its end comes from the germline J gene. The chain employs TRBV4 and TRBJ1-4; tentatively, D is TRBD1 (5 bases). Germline loops: CDR1 LGHDT, CDR2 YNNKQL (reference sequence). The CDR3 spans 14 residues. V lost 5 bases and J lost 0, with 7 bases in between. CDR3 bases read: TGTGCCAGCAGCCGACAGATTTCCAACGAAAGATTATTT. This codes for CASSRQISNERLF. The entire CDR3 reads CASSRQISNERLFF.